A selection of T cell receptor beta chains follows, all from one sample in a study of cytomegalovirus exposure and HLA in healthy donors. Assay used: immunoSEQ multiplex PCR; TCRdb lists only in-frame clones, some missing. This sample's table has over 60,000 clones. Sequences were obtained from PBMCs. Receptors were obtained from a female donor in good health and CMV-seropositive. Each CDR3 is given with its conserved first and last residue. D genes are given only for firm matches.

v_call	d_call	j_call	cdr3_nt	cdr3_aa
TRBV9	.	TRBJ2-7	TGTGCCAGCAGCGTAACCGGGACTTCCTACGAGCAGTACTTC	CASSVTGTSYEQYF
TRBV27	.	TRBJ2-6	TGTGCCAGCAGTTTATCTTCAGCTGGGGCCAACGTCCTGACTTTC	CASSLSSAGANVLTF
TRBV9	TRBD1	TRBJ1-2	TGTGCCAGCAGCGCGACCGGGACAGCCAGGCATGGCTACACCTTC	CASSATGTARHGYTF
TRBV2	.	TRBJ1-1	TGTGCCAGCAGTGAAGGGGGGCAGAACACTGAAGCTTTCTTT	CASSEGGQNTEAFF
TRBV19	TRBD1	TRBJ1-6	TGTGCCAGTAGTACCGGACAGGGTTTGGCTTCACCCCTCCACTTT	CASSTGQGLASPLHF
TRBV4-3	.	TRBJ1-4	TGCGCCAGCAGCCAAGATGGGGGAAGGGGGTATGAAAAACTGTTTTTT	CASSQDGGRGYEKLFF
TRBV29-1	TRBD2	TRBJ2-1	TGCAGCGTTGCCAGCGGGGGGACCAATGAGCAGTTCTTC	CSVASGGTNEQFF
TRBV5-4	.	TRBJ2-1	TGTGCCAGCTGGGGACCTTTGAGGGGGTACAATGAGCAGTTCTTC	CASWGPLRGYNEQFF
TRBV7-2	.	TRBJ2-3	TGTGCCAGCAGCTTAGGGCGAGGGGGGGCGCGATCAGATACGCAGTATTTT	CASSLGRGGARSDTQYF
TRBV4-3	.	TRBJ1-1	TGCGCCAGCAGCCAAGATAGGAGAATTACTATGAACACTGAAGCTTTCTTT	CASSQDRRITMNTEAFF
TRBV11-2	.	TRBJ2-5	TGTGCCAGCAGCTTATGGTCTCGGGAGACCCAGTACTTC	CASSLWSRETQYF
TRBV19	.	TRBJ2-6	TGTGCCAGTAGTATAGATGTCCCGGGTGGGGCCAACGTCCTGACTTTC	CASSIDVPGGANVLTF
TRBV6-5	TRBD2	TRBJ2-7	TGTGCCAGCAGTTACTCCTTTGCGGGAGGTACCTACGAGCAGTACTTC	CASSYSFAGGTYEQYF
TRBV29-1	TRBD2	TRBJ2-1	TGCAGCGTTGGGGGACTAGCGGGAGGCAACATAGGAAATGAGCAGTTCTTC	CSVGGLAGGNIGNEQFF
TRBV6-5	.	TRBJ2-5	TGTGCCAGCAGTCGGACTGGGGAGACCCAGTACTTC	CASSRTGETQYF
TRBV4-1	.	TRBJ2-7	TGCGCCAGCAGCCAAGATTTTGGCAGGCCCTACGAGCAGTACTTC	CASSQDFGRPYEQYF
TRBV27	.	TRBJ1-1	TGTGCCAGCAGTCCACAGGGTCGGGGCAGGTCAAACACTGAAGCTTTCTTT	CASSPQGRGRSNTEAFF
TRBV5-5	.	TRBJ2-1	TGTGTCTCCACCAAGACGGGATCCTCCTACAATGAGCAGTTCTTC	CVSTKTGSSYNEQFF
TRBV6-1	.	TRBJ1-6	TGTGCCAGCAGTGACAATCTAAATAATTCACCCCTCCACTTT	CASSDNLNNSPLHF
TRBV28	TRBD1	TRBJ1-3	TGTGCCAGCAGGACAGGGTCTGGAAACACCATATATTTT	CASRTGSGNTIYF
TRBV4-3	TRBD2	TRBJ2-3	TGCGCCAGCAGCCGGGTCATCGGGCCTAGCGGGAGTAAGACAGATACGCAGTATTTT	CASSRVIGPSGSKTDTQYF
TRBV6-6	TRBD1	TRBJ1-2	TGTGCCAGCAGCCCGGGACAGGCGACCTATGGCTACACCTTC	CASSPGQATYGYTF
TRBV5-1	.	TRBJ2-2	TGCGCCAGCAGCCGTAGCGGGAACACCGGGGAGCTGTTTTTT	CASSRSGNTGELFF
TRBV7-2	TRBD1	TRBJ2-7	TGTGCCAGCAGCCTAGCTCCAACAGGGGCTACCTACGAGCAGTACTTC	CASSLAPTGATYEQYF
TRBV6-1	.	TRBJ2-7	TGTGCCAGCAGTGAACCGGAGCGTCTCGAGCAGTACTTC	CASSEPERLEQYF
TRBV29-1	.	TRBJ2-7	TGCAGCGTTGAGTCCGGGAACGAGCAGTACTTC	CSVESGNEQYF
TRBV5-6	TRBD1	TRBJ1-5	TGTGCCAGCAGCCGAGGACAGGGAACGGATCAGCCCCAGCATTTT	CASSRGQGTDQPQHF
TRBV6-4	.	TRBJ1-1	TGTGCCAGCAGTGATGGGCGGGCGAACACTGAAGCTTTCTTT	CASSDGRANTEAFF
TRBV18	TRBD1	TRBJ1-2	TGTGCCAGCTCACCCGCACAGGGGACCGGCTACACCTTC	CASSPAQGTGYTF
TRBV14	TRBD1	TRBJ2-1	TGTGCCAGCAGCCGATTTACTTTAGGGGGCTGGGACGGCTCCTACAATGAGCAGTTCTTC	CASSRFTLGGWDGSYNEQFF
TRBV12-5	TRBD1	TRBJ2-6	TGTGCTAGTGGTTTGGTACGGACCGGGACAGGGGATTACTCTGGGGCCAACGTCCTGACTTTC	CASGLVRTGTGDYSGANVLTF
TRBV18	TRBD2	TRBJ2-3	TGTGCCAGCTCACCACCGAACAGCGGGATGAGCACAGATACGCAGTATTTT	CASSPPNSGMSTDTQYF
TRBV18	.	TRBJ1-2	TGTGCCAGCTCACCACTAGAGGACTATGGCTACACCTTC	CASSPLEDYGYTF
TRBV30	.	TRBJ2-7	TGTGCCTGGAGTGCAGGGCCGGCCGACGAGCAGTACTTC	CAWSAGPADEQYF
TRBV4-1	TRBD1	TRBJ1-5	TGCGCCAGCAGCCTCTGGACAGGGAGTGGGCAGCCCCAGCATTTT	CASSLWTGSGQPQHF
TRBV4-2	TRBD2	TRBJ2-1	TGTGCCAGCAGCCAAGCGGGTGGACTAGCTGCCCCTAATGAGCAGTTCTTC	CASSQAGGLAAPNEQFF
TRBV7-2	.	TRBJ2-4	TGTGCCAGCAGCTTAGTTCCCGACGGTCCCTCGGGCATTCAGTACTTC	CASSLVPDGPSGIQYF
TRBV19	TRBD1	TRBJ2-7	TGTGCCAGTAGTATCCGACAGGGCTCCTACGAGCAGTACTTC	CASSIRQGSYEQYF
TRBV18	TRBD1	TRBJ1-2	TGTGCCAGCTCACCCTTCCTACAGGGGGAAGAGGGTGGCTACACCTTC	CASSPFLQGEEGGYTF
TRBV4-3	TRBD1	TRBJ2-5	TGCGCCAGCAGCCGACTTGGACAGGGGCAAGAGACCCAGTACTTC	CASSRLGQGQETQYF
TRBV15	.	TRBJ1-5	TGTGCCACCAGCGGGGGACTGACTAATCAGCCCCAGCATTTT	CATSGGLTNQPQHF
TRBV2	TRBD1	TRBJ2-3	TGTGCCAGCAGTAAAGCCAGGGGGCTGGGAGATACGCAGTATTTT	CASSKARGLGDTQYF